A selection of T cell receptor beta chains follows, all from one sample in a study of Ad26.COV2.S vaccination and SARS-CoV-2 variants. Using immunoSEQ multiplex PCR, the repertoire was profiled, and TCRdb retains in-frame clones only, with some absent. The data contain about 410,000 clones, approximately 91% of them singletons. Specimen: peripheral blood, collected in a trial of Ad26.COV2.S vaccine versus placebo. These receptor sequences come from a person aged 18-65 years who received the Ad26.COV2.S COVID-19 vaccine or a placebo. Each CDR3 is given without its conserved first and last residue.

>TRBV6-5|TRBJ2-7|10
ASRERQEKQY
>TRBV15|TRBJ1-6|13
ATSRGARQGSPLH
>TRBV3-1/TRBV3-2|TRBJ2-5|14
ASSQDASGAQETQY
>TRBV6-4|TRBJ2-7|11
ASAGHFWGEQY
>TRBV4-1|TRBJ1-6|14
ASSHGLQGVTTPLH
>TRBV11-2|TRBJ2-7|14
ASSLVSGRFRYEQY
>TRBV6-6|TRBJ1-1|13
ASSYYGTMGTEAF
>TRBV15|TRBJ1-1|17
ATSRVAGWSGDGDTEAF
>TRBV20-1|TRBJ2-3|9
SARELATQY
>TRBV6-5|TRBJ1-5|13
ASSDSGGGNQPQH
>TRBV5-8|TRBJ2-7|13
ASNKQGTFLYEQY
>TRBV10-3|TRBJ2-7|14
ATRTGGDSFLFEQY
>TRBV7-9|TRBJ1-2|12
ASSEGQGPYGYT
>TRBV20-1|TRBJ2-5|9
SARNEKTQY
>TRBV5-1|TRBJ2-5|9
ASREQETQY
>TRBV11-2|TRBJ1-3|14
ASSPWDTSSGNTIY
>TRBV19|TRBJ2-5|12
ASSIDPTGETQY
>TRBV7-8|TRBJ2-5|14
ASSKVRLVGVETQY
>TRBV10-2|TRBJ2-7|11
ASGILSSYEQY
>TRBV27|TRBJ2-7|12
ASSPRQGAYEQY
>TRBV7-8|TRBJ1-2|10
ASSLGGLGYT
>TRBV24-1|TRBJ1-2|11
ATSEATGWGYT
>TRBV6-2/TRBV6-3|TRBJ2-7|12
ASSYGLNDYEQY
>TRBV5-4|TRBJ2-3|13
ASSFPSGGTDTQY
>TRBV11-2|TRBJ1-1|8
ASDPGRPF
>TRBV19|TRBJ2-3|11
ASSIGRADTQY
>TRBV3-1/TRBV3-2|TRBJ1-2|13
ASSQDALGQGGVT
>TRBV24-1|TRBJ2-5|14
ATSDVYRGVQETQY
>TRBV12-3/TRBV12-4|TRBJ2-1|10
ASTQNYNEQF
>TRBV5-1|TRBJ1-6|13
ASSPGVRFVSPLH
>TRBV7-8|TRBJ1-2|12
ASSVREGTNGYT
>TRBV19|TRBJ2-5|12
ASSTTGGSQTQY
>TRBV10-2|TRBJ1-6|9
ASSYRGSFH
>TRBV4-1|TRBJ1-6|12
ASSRTGGNSPLH
>TRBV12-3/TRBV12-4|TRBJ1-2|11
ASTLRGSYGYT
>TRBV6-5|TRBJ1-1|11
ASQGADVSEAF
>TRBV9|TRBJ2-2|13
ASSVVPGGTGELF
>TRBV5-1|TRBJ1-2|13
ASSLEWGANYGYT
>TRBV9|TRBJ2-3|13
ASSVSSRGTDTQY
>TRBV7-9|TRBJ2-4|13
ASSLSSIAKNIQY
>TRBV6-5|TRBJ1-5|12
ASSTGRSNQPQH
>TRBV6-5|TRBJ2-1|11
ASSLGQGHEQF
>TRBV5-5|TRBJ1-6|14
ASSLEGGRSNSPLH
>TRBV4-2|TRBJ2-1|14
ASSQARLAGGNEQF
>TRBV6-2/TRBV6-3|TRBJ2-7|12
ASSYKLSLYEQY
>TRBV7-6|TRBJ2-7|11
ASSPGKADEQY
>TRBV10-3|TRBJ1-1|11
AISELAGTEAF
>TRBV18|TRBJ1-4|13
ASSRDRGLEEKLF
>TRBV30|TRBJ2-5|9
AWTRGETQY
>TRBV6-5|TRBJ1-5|11
ASSQGARQPQH
>TRBV6-5|TRBJ2-5|11
ASCQGLGETQY
>TRBV4-3|TRBJ2-5|14
ASSQELAGGLETQY
>TRBV9|TRBJ1-2|11
ASSPQADYGYT
>TRBV2|TRBJ1-6|17
ASGGPHGAATAENSPLH
>TRBV6-6|TRBJ1-6|15
ASSLTQGLYYNSPLH
>TRBV11-2|TRBJ1-1|13
ASSPRGREDTEAF
>TRBV4-1|TRBJ1-5|12
ASSSRERNQPQH
>TRBV6-2/TRBV6-3|TRBJ1-5|12
ASSYLGNNQPQH
>TRBV7-2|TRBJ1-1|11
ASSFGQGTEAF